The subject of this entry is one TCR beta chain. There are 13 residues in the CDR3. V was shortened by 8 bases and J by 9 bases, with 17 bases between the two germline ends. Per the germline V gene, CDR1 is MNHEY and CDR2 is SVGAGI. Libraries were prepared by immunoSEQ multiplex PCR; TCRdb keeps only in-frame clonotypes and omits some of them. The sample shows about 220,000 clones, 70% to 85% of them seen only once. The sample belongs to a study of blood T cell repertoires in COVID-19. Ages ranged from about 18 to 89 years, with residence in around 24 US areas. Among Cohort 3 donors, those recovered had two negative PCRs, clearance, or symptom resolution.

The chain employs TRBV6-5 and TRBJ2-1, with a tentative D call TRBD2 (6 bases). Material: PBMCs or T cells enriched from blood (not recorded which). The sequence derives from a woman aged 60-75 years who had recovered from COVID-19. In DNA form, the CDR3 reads TGTGCCAGCGGAGAATACCGGGAGACTGAGCAGTTCTTC. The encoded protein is CASGEYRETEQFF.